The rows below give T cell receptor beta chains drawn from one sample of a study of blood T cell repertoires in COVID-19. The repertoire was sequenced with immunoSEQ multiplex PCR; TCRdb's copy has only in-frame clones and lacks some. The table has approximately 170,000 clones, approximately 87% seen once. The sequencing sample was made of peripheral blood. These receptors were taken from a woman aged 55 to 70 with COVID-19, enrolled during active disease. Both conserved end residues are part of each CDR3. D genes are given only for firm matches. Not every row has a clone size; where given, it reads once, few, many or a size class.

D gene,J gene,V gene,clone size,CDR3 DNA,CDR3 protein
TRBD2,TRBJ2-1,TRBV28,NA,TGTGCCAGCAGTTCGCCTACGGGACTAGCGGGAACTTACAATGAGCAGTTCTTC,CASSSPTGLAGTYNEQFF
NA,TRBJ2-1,TRBV20-1,NA,TGCAGTGCTAGTGGGAGCGGATACAATGAGCAGTTCTTC,CSASGSGYNEQFF
NA,TRBJ1-5,TRBV9,NA,TGTGCCAGCAGCGCCCAGACAGGTAGCAATCAGCCCCAGCATTTT,CASSAQTGSNQPQHF
NA,TRBJ1-5,TRBV19,NA,TGTGCCAGTAAGACAGGAAATCAGCCCCAGCATTTT,CASKTGNQPQHF
NA,TRBJ1-1,TRBV19,NA,TGTGCCAGTAGTATAAAGGGGCAGAGCACTGAAGCTTTCTTT,CASSIKGQSTEAFF
NA,TRBJ1-5,TRBV15,NA,TGTGCCACCAGCAGAGATCTTATTCAGCCCCAGCATTTT,CATSRDLIQPQHF
NA,TRBJ2-2,TRBV4-2,few,TGTGCCAGCAGCCAAGATGGCACCTCGAACACCGGGGAGCTGTTTTTT,CASSQDGTSNTGELFF
TRBD1,TRBJ2-1,TRBV30,NA,TGTGCCTACACGAGTCCGGACAGGGTGGGAATAGAGCAGTTCTTC,CAYTSPDRVGIEQFF
NA,TRBJ2-3,TRBV11-3,NA,TGTGCCAGCAGCTTAGTTTCCAGGGATAGCACAGATACGCAGTATTTT,CASSLVSRDSTDTQYF
NA,TRBJ2-7,TRBV4-1,once,TGCGCCAGCAGCCGAACTACAACTTGGGGGGTCGACTCCTACGAGCAGTACTTC,CASSRTTTWGVDSYEQYF
NA,TRBJ2-7,TRBV6-5,NA,TGTGCCAGCAGTTACGTGGCTAGTTTCTACGAGCAGTACTTC,CASSYVASFYEQYF
NA,TRBJ1-1,TRBV7-3,NA,TGTGCCAGCAGCTCCGGGGGTTTAGGGAACACTGAAGCTTTCTTT,CASSSGGLGNTEAFF
NA,TRBJ1-3,TRBV28,NA,TGTGCCAGCAGTCCCCCTTCCGGAAACACCATATATTTT,CASSPPSGNTIYF
TRBD1,TRBJ2-5,TRBV29-1,NA,TGCAGCGTTGAAGGGGCAGGGGGAGAAGAGACCCAGTACTTC,CSVEGAGGEETQYF
TRBD1,TRBJ1-2,TRBV2,NA,TGTGCCAGCAGGGCCCAGGGGGACTATGGCTACACCTTC,CASRAQGDYGYTF
TRBD2,TRBJ2-1,TRBV3-1/TRBV3-2,NA,TGTGCCAGCAGCCAATTCCGGCGGGGGGGGTACAATGAGCAGTTCTTC,CASSQFRRGGYNEQFF
NA,TRBJ1-5,TRBV28,NA,TGTGCCAGCAATAGCGGGGGGGGCAATCAGCCCCAGCATTTT,CASNSGGGNQPQHF
NA,TRBJ1-1,TRBV9,NA,TGTGCCAGCAGCGTAGAAGGTTTAACAGGAGCTTTCTTT,CASSVEGLTGAFF
NA,TRBJ2-1,TRBV1,once,TGCACCAGCAGCCGAGACCCGAGGGACAGATGCCTCGGTGAGCAGTTCTTC,CTSSRDPRDRCLGEQFF
NA,TRBJ2-3,TRBV6-5,NA,TGTGCCAGCAGTTACCGCGGGGAAAACACAGATACGCAGTATTTT,CASSYRGENTDTQYF
NA,TRBJ2-1,TRBV20-1,NA,TGCAGCCCGGCCGGGACTCCGCAGTTCTTC,CSPAGTPQFF
TRBD2,TRBJ2-7,TRBV28,NA,TGTGCCAGCGTTCCGGGGGGTCAGTCCTACGAGCAGTACTTC,CASVPGGQSYEQYF
NA,TRBJ2-3,TRBV2,NA,TGTGCCAGCAGTGGTGGAGGGGCCGTCACAGATACGCAGTATTTT,CASSGGGAVTDTQYF
NA,TRBJ2-7,TRBV2,NA,TGTGCCAGCAGTCCGAGGGGGAGCTCCTACGAGCAGTACTTC,CASSPRGSSYEQYF
TRBD1,TRBJ2-7,TRBV28,NA,TGTGCCAGCAGCTACGGACAGGGCTCCTACGAGCAGTACTTC,CASSYGQGSYEQYF
TRBD1,TRBJ1-4,TRBV29-1,NA,TGCAGCGTGACCCCAGACAGGGCTCCTGAAAAACTGTTTTTT,CSVTPDRAPEKLFF
NA,TRBJ2-7,TRBV4-3,NA,TGCGCCAGCAGCCAACGACTCAGCTCCCGAGCCGACGAGCAGTACTTC,CASSQRLSSRADEQYF
TRBD1,TRBJ2-7,TRBV11-2,NA,TGTGCCAGCAGTCCTACAGGGGGCAACGAGCAGTACTTC,CASSPTGGNEQYF
NA,TRBJ2-1,TRBV11-3,NA,TGTGCCAGCAGCCCCAGGGGACACAATGAGCAGTTCTTC,CASSPRGHNEQFF
NA,TRBJ2-5,TRBV7-2,NA,TGTGCCAGCAGCCATAGCCAAGAGACCCAGTACTTC,CASSHSQETQYF
NA,TRBJ1-2,TRBV11-2,NA,TGTGCCAGCAGCCTAAGACAGATGGGCTATGGCTACACCTTC,CASSLRQMGYGYTF
TRBD1,TRBJ1-1,TRBV6-5,NA,TGTGCCAGCAGTCCGACAGGGGGCCCTAACACTGAAGCTTTCTTT,CASSPTGGPNTEAFF
NA,TRBJ2-3,TRBV9,NA,TGTGCCAGCAGCGTAGTTCCGGGCGCGGGGCAGGGGGTCACAGATACGCAGTATTTT,CASSVVPGAGQGVTDTQYF
TRBD2,TRBJ2-5,TRBV19,NA,TGTGCCAGTAGTATGGGGCTAGCGGGACCGAAGACCCAGTACTTC,CASSMGLAGPKTQYF